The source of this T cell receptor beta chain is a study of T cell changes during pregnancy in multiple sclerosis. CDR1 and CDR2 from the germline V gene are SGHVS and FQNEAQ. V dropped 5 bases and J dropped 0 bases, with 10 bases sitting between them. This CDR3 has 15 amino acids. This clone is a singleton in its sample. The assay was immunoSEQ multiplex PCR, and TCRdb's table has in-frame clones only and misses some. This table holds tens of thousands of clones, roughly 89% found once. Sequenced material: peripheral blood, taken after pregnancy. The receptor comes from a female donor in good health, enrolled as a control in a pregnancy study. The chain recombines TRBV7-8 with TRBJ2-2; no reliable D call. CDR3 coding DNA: TGTGCCAGCAGCCCCGTTGTTGCGAACACCGGGGAGCTGTTTTTT. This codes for CASSPVVANTGELFF.